These T cell receptor beta chains were read from a single sample in a study of tumor-infiltrating lymphocytes in primary liver carcinoma. TCRdb reprocessed the multiplex PCR reads with MiXCR, giving one entry per CDR3 protein. The sample holds 40,000 to 60,000 distinct CDR3 sequences, about two thirds seen once. Material: liver tumor tissue from sampling region 5. The receptors shown here come from a man in his forties with primary liver carcinoma and hepatitis B virus infection. CDR3s include the opening cysteine and the closing phenylalanine or tryptophan. A D gene is named only where the DNA matches it firmly. Only some rows state a clone size, as once, few, many or a class for expanded clones.

clone_size j_call d_call v_call cdr3_nt cdr3_aa
- TRBJ2-7 TRBD2 TRBV11-2 TGTGCCAGCAGCTTCACGCGCGGGAGTTTTACCCACGAGCAGTACTTC CASSFTRGSFTHEQYF
- TRBJ2-1 TRBD2 TRBV29-1 TGCGGTGAGCTAGCGGGGACCTACAATGAGCAGTTCTTC CGELAGTYNEQFF
many TRBJ2-5 TRBD2 TRBV28 TGTGCCAGCAGACTAACTAGCGGGAGGGGTCGGAGGCAAGAGACCCAGTACTTC CASRLTSGRGRRQETQYF
medium-sized TRBJ1-4 TRBD1 TRBV11-2 TGTGCCAGCACCGACAGGGTGGGGCGAGAAAAACTGTTTTTT CASTDRVGREKLFF
- TRBJ2-1 - TRBV5-8 TGTGCCAACAGCCTCGGACTGTTTGGGGCCTACAATGAGCAGTTCTTC CANSLGLFGAYNEQFF
many TRBJ2-1 - TRBV10-3 TGTGCCATCAGTGAGTACAATGAGCAGTTCTTC CAISEYNEQFF
few TRBJ1-5 - TRBV19 TGTGCCAGTAGATGGGGACACGCGCCTAGCAATCAGCCCCAGCATTTT CASRWGHAPSNQPQHF
- TRBJ2-1 - TRBV7-9 TGTGCCTGCAGCACTACTAGCTATGAGCAGTTCTTC CACSTTSYEQFF
- TRBJ1-2 - TRBV11-2 TGTGCCAACAGAGAGAGGGACTCCACCTATGGTTACACCTTC CANRERDSTYGYTF
- TRBJ2-7 TRBD2 TRBV6-5 TGTACCACCAGGCCGGAGGGACTAGTCTACGAGCAGTACTTC CTTRPEGLVYEQYF
- TRBJ2-5 - TRBV5-1 TGCACCAGCTCCTACGGGGCAGGGAGAGAGACCCAGTACTTC CTSSYGAGRETQYF
- TRBJ2-1 - TRBV7-8 TGTGCCAGCAGCTTAGGGTACAGGAACAGGGACCAGTTCTTC CASSLGYRNRDQFF
- TRBJ2-3 - TRBV5-1 TGCGCCAGCAGCTTATTAGCGGTAGGCACAGATACGCAGTATTTT CASSLLAVGTDTQYF
- TRBJ2-1 TRBD2 TRBV13 TGTGCCGGCAGCTTAGGGCGGGAGGGCTACAATGTGCAATTCTTC CAGSLGREGYNVQFF
many TRBJ2-7 TRBD1 TRBV6-2/TRBV6-3 TGTGCCAGCAAAGACAGGGGCTACGAGCAGTACTTC CASKDRGYEQYF
medium-sized TRBJ1-3 - TRBV11-2 TGTGCCAGCAGCTTGGGAAAGGGGGAGGACACCATATATTTT CASSLGKGEDTIYF
- TRBJ2-1 - TRBV11-1 TGTACCAGCAGCTTATGCCCGGGACTTCCTACGCATGAGCAGTTCTTC CTSSLCPGLPTHEQFF
- TRBJ2-1 TRBD2 TRBV5-4 TGTGCCAGCAGCGGGGGACTGGCGGGAGATGAGCTGTTCTTC CASSGGLAGDELFF
- TRBJ2-5 - TRBV6-6 TGCGCCAGCAGTCAGCATCAGGGGTGGGAGACCCAGTACTTC CASSQHQGWETQYF
- TRBJ1-5 - TRBV18 TGTGCCAGCTCACCTGCGGACTCATATCAGTCCCAGCATTTT CASSPADSYQSQHF
large TRBJ2-1 - TRBV11-2 TGTGCCAGCAGCTTGGGGGTACGTGAGCAGTTCTTC CASSLGVREQFF
- TRBJ1-4 TRBD1 TRBV28 TGTGCCGGCGGACAGGCCGAGAATGAAAAACTGTTTTTT CAGGQAENEKLFF
- TRBJ2-5 - TRBV9 TGTGCCAGCAGCCCTTCCTCGGGACAAGCGGTAGAGACCCAGTACTTC CASSPSSGQAVETQYF
- TRBJ1-2 TRBD1 TRBV28 TGTGCCAGCACCAAGGGGGCAGGGTATGGCTACACCTTC CASTKGAGYGYTF
- TRBJ2-7 - TRBV29-1 TGCAGCGCTGGAGCCGGGATAGTGGACAACGAGCAGTACTTC CSAGAGIVDNEQYF